This T cell receptor beta chain was sequenced in a study of blood T cell repertoires in COVID-19. Across the whole study: Whether acute or convalescent, the COVID-19 samples came from the United States, Italy and Spain. T cells, B-cell-depleted T cells, or PBMCs supplied cDNA or gDNA.

Original processing methods: Estimated nucleated cell counts came from reference gene primer amplification. The method was immunoSEQ multiplex PCR; TCRdb's version includes in-frame clones alone and lacks a portion of them. That table supplies the V and J calls and clone size; D and trimming were determined from the DNA. Of just over 200,000 clones in the sample, roughly 80% were seen once. This sequence was found in a woman in her 70s with acute or convalescent COVID-19. Sequencing was done on a sample of peripheral blood.

The CDR3 sequence is CASSLSTSTDTQYF. CDR3 coding DNA: TGTGCCAGCAGCTTATCTACTAGCACAGATACGCAGTATTTT. The chain links TRBV7-3 to TRBJ2-3, with no clear D. V was shortened by 2 bases and J by 0 bases, with 6 bases between the two germline ends. The CDR3 runs to 14 residues. From germline, CDR1 is SGHTA and CDR2 FQGTGA.